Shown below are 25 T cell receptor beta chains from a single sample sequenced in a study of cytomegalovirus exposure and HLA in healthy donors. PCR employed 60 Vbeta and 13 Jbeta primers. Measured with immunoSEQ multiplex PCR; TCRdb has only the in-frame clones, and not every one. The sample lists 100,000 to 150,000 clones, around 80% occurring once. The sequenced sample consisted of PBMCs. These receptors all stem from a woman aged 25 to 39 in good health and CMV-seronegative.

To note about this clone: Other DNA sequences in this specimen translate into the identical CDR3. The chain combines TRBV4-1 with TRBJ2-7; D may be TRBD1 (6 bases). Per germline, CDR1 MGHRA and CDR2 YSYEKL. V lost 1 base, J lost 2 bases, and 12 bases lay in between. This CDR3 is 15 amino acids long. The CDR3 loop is CASSQGPGQTYEQYF. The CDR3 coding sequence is TGCGCCAGCAGCCAAGGACCAGGACAGACCTACGAGCAGTACTTC.

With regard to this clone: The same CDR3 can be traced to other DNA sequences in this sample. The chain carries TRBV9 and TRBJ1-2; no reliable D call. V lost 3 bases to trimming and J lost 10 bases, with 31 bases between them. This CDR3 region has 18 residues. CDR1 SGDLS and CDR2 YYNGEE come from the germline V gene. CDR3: CASSAYADRWGGRVFYTF. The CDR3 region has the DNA TGTGCCAGCAGCGCGTATGCGGACCGGTGGGGAGGGCGAGTATTCTACACCTTC.

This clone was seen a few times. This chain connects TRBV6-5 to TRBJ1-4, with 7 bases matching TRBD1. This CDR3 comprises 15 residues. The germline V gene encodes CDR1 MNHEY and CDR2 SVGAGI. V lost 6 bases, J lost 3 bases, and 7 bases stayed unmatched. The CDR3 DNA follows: TGTGCCAGCAGAAACAGGGGTGCGGCTAATGAAAAACTGTTTTTT. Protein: CASRNRGAANEKLFF.

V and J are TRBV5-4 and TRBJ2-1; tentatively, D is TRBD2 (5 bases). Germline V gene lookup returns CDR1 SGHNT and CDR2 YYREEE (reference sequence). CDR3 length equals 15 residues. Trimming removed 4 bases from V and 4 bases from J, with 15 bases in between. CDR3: CASSPGGQTYNEQFF. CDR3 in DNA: TGTGCCAGCAGCCCTGGCGGGCAGACTTACAATGAGCAGTTCTTC.

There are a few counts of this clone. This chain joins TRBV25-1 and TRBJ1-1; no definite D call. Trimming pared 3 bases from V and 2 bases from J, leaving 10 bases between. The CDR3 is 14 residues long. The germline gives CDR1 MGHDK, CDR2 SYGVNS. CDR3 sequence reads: CASSDQVGNTEAFF. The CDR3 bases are TGTGCCAGCAGTGACCAGGTCGGAAACACTGAAGCTTTCTTT.

The chain's CDR3 is CASSLIEAGAETQYF. CDR3 DNA sequence: TGTGCCAGCTCACTAATTGAGGCAGGGGCGGAGACCCAGTACTTC. This chain links TRBV18 with TRBJ2-5, with a possible D match to TRBD1 (6 bases). Trimming removed 4 bases at V and 5 bases at J, with 17 bases between. This CDR3 is built from 15 residues. The V gene's germline CDR1 is KGHSH and CDR2 LQKENI. Variable domain in full (rest from reference TRBV18 and TRBJ2-5): NAGVMQNPRHLVRRRGQEARLRCSPMKGHSHVYWYRQLPEEGLKFMVYLQKENIIDESGMPKERFSAEFPKEGPSILRIQQVVRGDSAAYFCASSLIEAGAETQYFGPGTRLLVL.

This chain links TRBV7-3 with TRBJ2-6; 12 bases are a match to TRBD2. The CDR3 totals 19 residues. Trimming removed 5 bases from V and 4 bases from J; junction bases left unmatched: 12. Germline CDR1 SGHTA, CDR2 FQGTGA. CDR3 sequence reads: CASSRGASGRAEGANVLTF. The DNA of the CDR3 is TGTGCCAGCAGCCGCGGGGCTAGCGGGAGGGCGGAGGGGGCCAACGTCCTGACTTTC.

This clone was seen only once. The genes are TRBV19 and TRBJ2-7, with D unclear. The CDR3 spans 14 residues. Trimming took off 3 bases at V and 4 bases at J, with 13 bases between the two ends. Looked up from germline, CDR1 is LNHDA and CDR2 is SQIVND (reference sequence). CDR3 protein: CASSMGLAGYEQYF. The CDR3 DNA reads TGTGCCAGTAGTATGGGTCTTGCAGGATACGAGCAGTACTTC.

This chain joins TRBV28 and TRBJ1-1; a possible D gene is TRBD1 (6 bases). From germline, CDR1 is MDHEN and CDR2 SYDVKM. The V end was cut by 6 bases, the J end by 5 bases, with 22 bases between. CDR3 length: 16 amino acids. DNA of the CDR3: TGTGCCAGCAGCCTCGAAGGGGGGGCCCCTACTACTGAAGCTTTCTTT. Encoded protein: CASSLEGGAPTTEAFF.

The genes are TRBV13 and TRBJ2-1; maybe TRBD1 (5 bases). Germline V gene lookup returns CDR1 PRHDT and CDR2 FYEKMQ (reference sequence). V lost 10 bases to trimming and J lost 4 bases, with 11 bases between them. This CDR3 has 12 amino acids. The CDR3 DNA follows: TGTGCCACCAAAGGGGCATACAATGAGCAGTTCTTC. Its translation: CATKGAYNEQFF.

CDR3 coding DNA: TGTGCCAGCAGACTCAGGGAAGATAGCTACGAGCAGTACTTC. Translation gives CASRLREDSYEQYF. This chain joins TRBV6-1 and TRBJ2-5; D is possibly TRBD1 (5 bases). TRBJ2-7 explains the end of the DNA better; the J call may be wrong. The CDR3 spans 14 residues. CDR1 MNHNS and CDR2 SASEGT come from the germline V gene.

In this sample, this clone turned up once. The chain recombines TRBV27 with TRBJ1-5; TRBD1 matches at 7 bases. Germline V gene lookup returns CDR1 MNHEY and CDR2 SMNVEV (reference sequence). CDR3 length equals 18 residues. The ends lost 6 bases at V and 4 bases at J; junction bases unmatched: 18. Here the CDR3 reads CASRGGPGQSHLNQPQHF. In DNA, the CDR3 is TGTGCCAGCAGGGGGGGTCCGGGACAGAGCCATTTAAATCAGCCCCAGCATTTT.

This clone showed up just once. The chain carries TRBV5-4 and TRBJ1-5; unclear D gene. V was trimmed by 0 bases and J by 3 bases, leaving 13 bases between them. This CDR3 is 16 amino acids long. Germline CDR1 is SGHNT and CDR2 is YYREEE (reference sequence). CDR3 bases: TGTGCCAGCAGCTTGGGAGGAGCTACTCACAATCAGCCCCAGCATTTT. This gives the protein CASSLGGATHNQPQHF.

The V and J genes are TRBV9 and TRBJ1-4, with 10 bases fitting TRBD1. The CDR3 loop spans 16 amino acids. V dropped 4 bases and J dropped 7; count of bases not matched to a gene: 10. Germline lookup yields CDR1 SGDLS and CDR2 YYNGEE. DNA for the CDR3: TGTGCCAGCAGCTTCGGACAGGGGGTTTTAGGTGAAAAACTGTTTTTT. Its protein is CASSFGQGVLGEKLFF.

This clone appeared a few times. CDR3 sequence reads: CASSLGGARLAGYNEQFF. The CDR3 region has the DNA TGTGCCAGCAGCTTAGGCGGGGCTAGGCTAGCGGGGTACAATGAGCAGTTCTTC. J is TRBJ2-1 and V is TRBV7-6; 9 bases are a match to TRBD2. The CDR3 has 18 amino acids. Germline lookup yields CDR1 SGHVS and CDR2 FNYEAQ. Trimming took 1 base from V and 4 from J; bases not matched to a gene: 11.

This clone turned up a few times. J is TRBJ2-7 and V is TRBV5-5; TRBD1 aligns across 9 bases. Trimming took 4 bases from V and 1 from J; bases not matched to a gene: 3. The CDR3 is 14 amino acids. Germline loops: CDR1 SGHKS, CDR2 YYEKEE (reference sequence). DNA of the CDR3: TGTGCCAGCAGCCCGGGGACAGGGTCCTACGAGCAGTACTTC. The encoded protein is CASSPGTGSYEQYF. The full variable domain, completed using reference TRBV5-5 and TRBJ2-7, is DAGVTQSPTHLIKTRGQQVTLRCSPISGHKSVSWYQQVLGQGPQFIFQYYEKEERGRGNFPDRFSARQFPNYSSELNVNALLLGDSALYLCASSPGTGSYEQYFGPGTRLTVT.

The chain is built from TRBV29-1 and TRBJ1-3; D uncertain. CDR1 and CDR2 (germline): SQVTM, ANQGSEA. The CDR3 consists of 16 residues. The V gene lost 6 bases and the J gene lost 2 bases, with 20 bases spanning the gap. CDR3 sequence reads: CSVSTSATFPGNTIYF. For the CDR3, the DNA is TGCAGCGTCTCTACCTCTGCTACTTTCCCTGGAAACACCATATATTTT.

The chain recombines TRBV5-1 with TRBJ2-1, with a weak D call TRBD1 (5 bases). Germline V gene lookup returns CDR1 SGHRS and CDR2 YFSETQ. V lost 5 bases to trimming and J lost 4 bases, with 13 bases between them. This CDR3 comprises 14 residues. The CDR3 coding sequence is TGCGCCAGCAGTTACACTAAGGGGTACAATGAGCAGTTCTTC. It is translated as CASSYTKGYNEQFF.

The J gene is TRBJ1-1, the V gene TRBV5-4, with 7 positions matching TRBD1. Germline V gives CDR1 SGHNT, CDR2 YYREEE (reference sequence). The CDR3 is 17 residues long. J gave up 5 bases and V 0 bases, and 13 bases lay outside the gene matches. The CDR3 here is CASSLVEGARVGTEAFF. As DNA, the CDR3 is TGTGCCAGCAGCTTGGTCGAGGGGGCAAGAGTAGGGACTGAAGCTTTCTTT.

The CDR3 loop is CASTVSNGELFF. CDR3 coding DNA: TGTGCCAGCACCGTCAGTAACGGGGAGCTGTTTTTT. This sequence joins TRBV9 and TRBJ2-2; D remains ambiguous. Germline loops: CDR1 SGDLS, CDR2 YYNGEE. Trimming removed 6 bases at V and 7 bases at J, with 10 bases between. This CDR3 is 12 amino acids long.

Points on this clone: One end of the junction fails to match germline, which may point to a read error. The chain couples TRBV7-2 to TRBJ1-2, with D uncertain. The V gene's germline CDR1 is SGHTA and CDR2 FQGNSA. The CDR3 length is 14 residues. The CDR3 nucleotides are TGTGCCAGCAGCTTAAAGGCGTCTAACTATGGCTACACCTTT. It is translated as CASSLKASNYGYTF.

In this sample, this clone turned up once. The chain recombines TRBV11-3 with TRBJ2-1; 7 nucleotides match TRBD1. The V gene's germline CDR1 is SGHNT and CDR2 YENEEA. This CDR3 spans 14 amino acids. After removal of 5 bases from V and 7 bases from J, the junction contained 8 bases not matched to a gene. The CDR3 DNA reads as TGTGCCAGCAGCCCCTCCGGGACAGCGAATGAGCAGTTCTTC. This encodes CASSPSGTANEQFF. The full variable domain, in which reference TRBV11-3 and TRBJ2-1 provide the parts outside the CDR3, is EAGVVQSPRYKIIEKKQPVAFWCNPISGHNTLYWYLQNLGQGPELLIRYENEEAVDDSQLPKDRFSAERLKGVDSTLKIQPAELGDSAVYLCASSPSGTANEQFFGPGTRLTVL.

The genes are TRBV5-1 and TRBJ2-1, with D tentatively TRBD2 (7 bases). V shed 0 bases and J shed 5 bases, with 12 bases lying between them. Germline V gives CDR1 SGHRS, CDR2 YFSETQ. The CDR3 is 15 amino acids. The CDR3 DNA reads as TGCGCCAGCAGCTTGGTGGCGGGGGCCGACAATGAGCAGTTCTTC. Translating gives CASSLVAGADNEQFF.

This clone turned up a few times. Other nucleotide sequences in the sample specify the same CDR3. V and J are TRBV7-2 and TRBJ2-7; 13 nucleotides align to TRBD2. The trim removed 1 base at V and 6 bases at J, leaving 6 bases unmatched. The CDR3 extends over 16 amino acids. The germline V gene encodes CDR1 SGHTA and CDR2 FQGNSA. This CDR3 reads CASSLEGTSGTSEQYF. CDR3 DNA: TGTGCCAGCAGCTTAGAAGGGACTAGCGGGACCTCCGAGCAGTACTTC.

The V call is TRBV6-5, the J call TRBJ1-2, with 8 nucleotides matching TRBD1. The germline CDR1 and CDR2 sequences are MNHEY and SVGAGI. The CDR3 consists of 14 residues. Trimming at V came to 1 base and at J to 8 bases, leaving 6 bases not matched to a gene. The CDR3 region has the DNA TGTGCCAGCAGTTACTTGACAGGGGATTACGGCTACACCTTC. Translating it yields CASSYLTGDYGYTF.